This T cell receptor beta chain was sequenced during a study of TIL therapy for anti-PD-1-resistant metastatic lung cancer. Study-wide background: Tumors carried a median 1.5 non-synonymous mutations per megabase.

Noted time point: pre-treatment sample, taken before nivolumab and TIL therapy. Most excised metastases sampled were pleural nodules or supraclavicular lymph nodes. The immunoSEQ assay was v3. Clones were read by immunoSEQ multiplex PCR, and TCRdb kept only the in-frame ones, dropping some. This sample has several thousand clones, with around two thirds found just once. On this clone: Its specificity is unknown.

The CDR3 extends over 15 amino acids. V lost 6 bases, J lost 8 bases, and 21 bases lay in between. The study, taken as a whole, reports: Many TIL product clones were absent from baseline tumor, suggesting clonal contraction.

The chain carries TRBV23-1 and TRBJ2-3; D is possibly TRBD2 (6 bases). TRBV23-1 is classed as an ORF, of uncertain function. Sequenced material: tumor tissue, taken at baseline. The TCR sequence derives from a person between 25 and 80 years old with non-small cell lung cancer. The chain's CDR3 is CASSHGSGVHGTQYF. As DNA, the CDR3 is TGCGCCAGCAGCCATGGGTCGGGGGTCCACGGTACGCAGTATTTT.